Listed below are T cell receptor beta chains from one sample, sequenced in a study of T-cell reconstitution after alpha-beta-depleted transplantation in children. Using its own MiXCR run on the PCR reads, TCRdb lists one record per CDR3 protein. The sample lists roughly 300,000 distinct CDR3 sequences, approximately 10% occurring once. The sample here was PBMCs from the stem cell graft donor, taken from the stem cell graft. Receptors originate from a human donor who donated a stem cell graft to a child with acute lymphoblastic leukemia. CDR3s include the opening cysteine and the closing phenylalanine or tryptophan. Fields, in order: V gene, J gene, CDR3 protein.

TRBV20-1	TRBJ1-1	CSARGDNMNTEAFF
TRBV12-3/TRBV12-4	TRBJ2-7	CASASISYEQYF
TRBV7-9	TRBJ2-5	CASSHHTGTASLTQYF
TRBV4-2	TRBJ2-6	CASSQVGGRTGANVLTF
TRBV6-2/TRBV6-3	TRBJ2-1	CASRYLGEQFF
TRBV29-1	TRBJ1-2	CSVEVSSYYGYTF
TRBV28	TRBJ1-1	CASTLAPRVNTEAFF
TRBV5-1	TRBJ2-1	CASTLDRAEQFF
TRBV27	TRBJ2-7	CASSLTSGVSYEQYF
TRBV7-2	TRBJ2-7	CASSLAHRSGIWEQYF
TRBV10-3	TRBJ1-1	CAISVTSGTEAFF
TRBV7-9	TRBJ2-5	CASSRALGGNQETQYF
TRBV9	TRBJ1-2	CASSVEGQAVYGYTF
TRBV20-1	TRBJ2-1	CSARGTEREPYNEQFF
TRBV25-1	TRBJ2-7	CASSDFDEQYF
TRBV7-8	TRBJ2-1	CASSIRYPGLEYNEQFF
TRBV27	TRBJ2-1	CASSFRLAEGNEQFF
TRBV10-3	TRBJ2-7	CAISEGQWRLYEQYF
TRBV3-1	TRBJ2-2	CASSTNPNTGELFF
TRBV12-3/TRBV12-4	TRBJ2-1	CASRGASTEGPYNEQFF
TRBV12-3/TRBV12-4	TRBJ2-5	CASSLVGSGETQYF
TRBV21-1	TRBJ2-1	CASSKGDRGRDNEQFF
TRBV5-1	TRBJ2-7	CASSLDPGTPSSYEQYF
TRBV7-9	TRBJ2-7	CASSPLTLAGGPEQYF
TRBV6-7	TRBJ1-1	CASPPPPTHLKGGANTEAFF
TRBV5-1	TRBJ2-7	CASSLGAGTGGYEQYF
TRBV7-2	TRBJ2-5	CASSLGSGKQYF
TRBV9	TRBJ2-1	CASSVDRESYNEQFF
TRBV20-1	TRBJ1-2	CSARGPSRGEAGYTF
TRBV4-3	TRBJ2-3	CASSLEPGLPRGDTQYF
TRBV7-6	TRBJ1-1	CASSRDGTGGFRNTEAFF
TRBV29-1	TRBJ2-5	CSVKGTGQETQYF
TRBV9	TRBJ1-1	CASSEQGGTEAFF
TRBV20-1	TRBJ2-3	CSAPRAGSTDTQYF
TRBV5-1	TRBJ2-4	CASSSGDRRFKNIQYF
TRBV7-8	TRBJ2-7	CASSFGSGTGKYEQYF
TRBV4-1	TRBJ1-1	CASSRRTGIGLNTEAFF
TRBV7-9	TRBJ2-2	CASSLEPRGPTGELFF
TRBV27	TRBJ1-4	CASSFFGQGAMNEKLFF
TRBV18	TRBJ2-2	CAGQVSTGELFF
TRBV4-3	TRBJ2-4	CASSQVLKGDSDIQYF